A selection of T cell receptor beta chains follows, all from one sample in a study of T cell responses to AZD1222 COVID-19 vaccine. TCRdb keeps only in-frame clones here, not all; method: immunoSEQ multiplex PCR. The sample includes about 130,000 clones, about nine tenths seen only once; the top ten take 4.4%. The source was peripheral blood, collected on day 0 of MenACWY control vaccination. Receptor source: an adult in good health. The conserved cysteine and the conserved F or W are not part of the CDR3 here.

>TRBJ2-2|TRBV27
ASSLSENGYTGELF
>TRBJ2-5|TRBV2
ASSSQETQY
>TRBJ2-1|TRBV6-1
ASSSRQASHNEQF
>TRBJ1-1|TRBV6-5
ASTRDHSMNTEAF
>TRBJ1-5|TRBV7-8
ASSSGALGQPQH
>TRBJ1-1|TRBV6-5
ASSYDLNTEAF
>TRBJ2-1|TRBV28
ASSTTARGALGQF
>TRBJ1-2|TRBV25-1
ASSALGFDGSWGYT
>TRBJ2-3|TRBV7-2
ASSLAWTSGGLSQY
>TRBJ1-4|TRBV11-2
ASSIYRGPNEKLF
>TRBJ1-4|TRBV6-5
ASSWARANEKLF
>TRBJ2-5|TRBV25-1
ASEGWETQY
>TRBJ1-2|TRBV3-1/TRBV3-2
ASSLGDRGGYGYT
>TRBJ1-2|TRBV3-1/TRBV3-2
ASSRRGTDYGYT
>TRBJ1-2|TRBV15
ATSRDVKTGKLGNGYT
>TRBJ2-1|TRBV19
ASTASGTPSNEQF
>TRBJ1-6|TRBV5-6
ASTWGSHNSPLH
>TRBJ2-7|TRBV5-1
ASSLVGGPGRSYEQY
>TRBJ2-3|TRBV5-1
ASSRTSGASTDTQY
>TRBJ2-4|TRBV7-9
ASSLEGSAKNIQY
>TRBJ1-1|TRBV28
ASQNLGVGTEAF
>TRBJ2-7|TRBV5-1
ASSLEGSGSISGHEQY
>TRBJ2-1|TRBV6-2/TRBV6-3
ASSYLAGSYNEQF
>TRBJ1-2|TRBV14
ASSPIFGDAANYGYT
>TRBJ1-1|TRBV6-5
ASSTGQGKTEAF
>TRBJ1-6|TRBV5-8
ASSLVTWSSYNSPLH
>TRBJ1-2|TRBV24-1
ATSDSTGRGGYT
>TRBJ1-3|TRBV4-3
ASSQEGLSGNTIY
>TRBJ2-5|TRBV6-5
ASSYRTEKETQY
>TRBJ2-1|TRBV6-6
ASSPTASAYNEQF
>TRBJ2-5|TRBV7-2
ASSPTLTSGRAGETQY
>TRBJ1-5|TRBV2
ASSAQGAGNQPQH
>TRBJ1-2|TRBV28
ASRPTNVYYGYT
>TRBJ1-2|TRBV5-1
ASSLAAGYGYT
>TRBJ2-7|TRBV6-5
ASSMDPISEQY
>TRBJ2-3|TRBV18
AGGLAGATDTQY
>TRBJ1-5|TRBV10-3
AIRGEANQPQH
>TRBJ1-6|TRBV11-3
ASIKDSGAYNSPLH
>TRBJ2-2|TRBV29-1
SVDMGPMTGELF
>TRBJ1-2|TRBV9
ASSPLGNYGYT
>TRBJ1-1|TRBV19
ASSTDPLYFGETTDTEAF
>TRBJ1-4|TRBV15
ATSRDRAENEKLF
>TRBJ1-2|TRBV2
ASKAGAATNYGYT
>TRBJ2-1|TRBV6-5
ASEPTTGRGTGVI
>TRBJ1-5|TRBV25-1
ASSERGRNQPQH
>TRBJ2-5|TRBV28
ASSTTRGAPETQY
>TRBJ1-5|TRBV27
ASSKLYSNQPQH
>TRBJ2-7|TRBV7-9
ASSLGGGSPYEQY
>TRBJ2-5|TRBV7-9
ASSLRTSRASGETQY
>TRBJ2-1|TRBV30
AWSMDWRKNNEQF
>TRBJ1-4|TRBV5-1
ASSETTRGEKLF
>TRBJ1-2|TRBV4-2
ASSQNLQTPGNGYT
>TRBJ1-6|TRBV3-1/TRBV3-2
ASSYTDREVPLH
>TRBJ2-7|TRBV9
ASSKKTGFSYEQY
>TRBJ2-5|TRBV3-1/TRBV3-2
ASSQSGLTGTQY
>TRBJ1-3|TRBV9
ASSRSSQGHSGNTIY
>TRBJ2-1|TRBV27
ASSRRGGVTYNEQF